What follows are 25 T cell receptor beta chains derived from one specimen sequenced in a study of CD8 T cells in Susac syndrome. Random hexamers were used to reverse transcribe an amount of about 0.5 to 1 ug RNA. TCRdb independently ran MiXCR on the immunoSEQ multiplex PCR reads; one entry per CDR3 protein. The sample has 180,000 or so distinct CDR3 sequences, about 95% seen once. The specimen was CD4+ T cells from PBMCs. These TCRs come from a human donor in good health.

The V call is TRBV3-1, the J call TRBJ2-3; tentative D call: TRBD2 (6 bases). Trimming took off 0 bases at V and 6 bases at J, with 16 bases between the two ends. CDR1 LGHDT and CDR2 YNNKEL come from the germline V gene (reference sequence). This CDR3 spans 16 amino acids. The CDR3 loop reads CASSQESGYGADTQYF. Written as DNA, the CDR3 is TGTGCCAGCAGCCAAGAGAGCGGGTATGGTGCGGATACGCAGTATTTT.

The chain employs TRBV20-1 and TRBJ1-2, with a tentative D call TRBD1 (5 bases). This CDR3 spans 14 amino acids. CDR1 DFQATT and CDR2 SNEGSKA come from the germline V gene (reference sequence). V lost 4 bases to trimming and J lost 8 bases, with 20 bases between them. CDR3 sequence: CSATNGGEEGGYTF. In DNA form, the CDR3 reads TGCAGTGCTACGAACGGGGGAGAGGAAGGCGGCTACACCTTC.

The chain links TRBV20-1 to TRBJ2-1; TRBD2 is a possible D gene (6 bases). Germline CDR1 DFQATT, CDR2 SNEGSKA (reference sequence). V was cut by 2 bases and J by 6 bases, with 14 bases left in between. The CDR3 contains 14 residues. DNA for the CDR3: TGCAGTGCTAGACCCGGGGGAGCTCGCAATGAGCAGTTCTTC. It specifies CSARPGGARNEQFF.

This chain uses TRBV30 with TRBJ2-7; 14 bases are shared with TRBD2. The V and J ends lost 1 base and 4 bases, in that order; junction bases with no gene match: 18. The CDR3 has 20 amino acids. Germline V gives CDR1 GTSNPN, CDR2 SVGIG (reference sequence). This chain's CDR3 is CAWSGYPLTSGRASLYEQYF. In DNA, the CDR3 is TGTGCCTGGAGTGGCTACCCCTTGACTAGCGGGAGGGCCTCTTTGTACGAGCAGTACTTC.

The gene calls are TRBV12-3 or TRBV12-4 and TRBJ1-4, with D possibly being TRBD1 (5 bases). V shed 3 bases and J shed 8 bases, with 13 bases lying between them. CDR3 length: 14 amino acids. The CDR3 coding sequence is TGTGCCAGCAGTTTCCCGCAGGGTGAAGAAAAACTGTTTTTT. Amino acid sequence: CASSFPQGEEKLFF.

J is TRBJ1-5 and V is TRBV5-1; TRBD1 aligns across 12 bases. This CDR3 region has 15 residues. Germline-derived CDR1 and CDR2 are SGHRS and YFSETQ. J lost 5 bases, V lost 4 bases, and 4 bases had no gene match. CDR3: CASSSGTGGYQPQHF. The CDR3 coding sequence is TGCGCCAGCAGCAGCGGGACAGGGGGCTATCAGCCCCAGCATTTT.

The rearrangement joins TRBV20-1 to TRBJ2-7, with D perhaps TRBD1 (6 bases). Deletions cut 0 bases from V and 2 bases from J, with 11 bases between. CDR1 and CDR2 (germline): DFQATT, SNEGSKA (reference sequence). This CDR3 has 14 amino acids. CDR3 bases: TGCAGTGCTAGAGATGGAAGGGGGACCTACGAGCAGTACTTC. Protein sequence: CSARDGRGTYEQYF.

The V call is TRBV20-1, the J call TRBJ2-1; 7 nucleotides match TRBD1. CDR1 and CDR2 (germline): DFQATT, SNEGSKA (reference sequence). The CDR3 has 13 residues. J was trimmed by 4 bases and V by 5 bases; bases with no gene match: 5. The CDR3 bases are TGCAGTGCTCCGGGACAGACTTACAATGAGCAGTTCTTC. It is translated as CSAPGQTYNEQFF.

This chain uses TRBV29-1 with TRBJ2-5; D might be TRBD1 (6 bases). CDR1 is SQVTM, CDR2 ANQGSEA, per germline. V was cut by 8 bases and J by 2 bases, with 12 bases left in between. The length of the CDR3 is 12 residues. The CDR3 nucleotides read TGCAGCTTCAGGGGCGGACAAGAGACCCAGTACTTC. Translated, it gives CSFRGGQETQYF.

The rearrangement joins TRBV20-1 to TRBJ2-3; D is perhaps TRBD2 (7 bases). The germline V gene has CDR1 DFQATT and CDR2 SNEGSKA (reference sequence). The CDR3 totals 14 residues. Trimming shortened V by 6 bases and J by 3 bases, and 16 bases separated the two germline ends. CDR3 residues: CSAPQGRGTDTQYF. The CDR3 nucleotides are TGCAGTGCCCCCCAGGGGAGGGGAACAGATACGCAGTATTTT.

The rearrangement uses TRBV9 and TRBJ2-1; D remains unclear. Germline lookup yields CDR1 SGDLS and CDR2 YYNGEE. Trimming left V 4 bases short and J 8 bases short, with 16 bases between. This CDR3 is 14 amino acids long. The CDR3 DNA sequence: TGTGCCAGCAGCATCCGGGCCCTGACCCATGAGCAGTTCTTC. Translated: CASSIRALTHEQFF.

V and J are TRBV12-3 or TRBV12-4 and TRBJ2-5; D uncertain. This CDR3 is built from 12 residues. V dropped 7 bases and J dropped 6 bases, with 12 bases sitting between them. CDR3 amino acids: CASNRPQQTQYF. The CDR3 nucleotides read TGTGCCAGCAATAGACCACAGCAGACCCAGTACTTC.

The chain has TRBV3-1 and TRBJ1-5; D not resolved. V lost 4 bases and J 0 bases, leaving 7 bases between the germline ends. This CDR3 spans 14 amino acids. Germline-derived CDR1 and CDR2 are LGHDT and YNNKEL (reference sequence). The CDR3 sequence is CASSRLGSNQPQHF. Written as DNA, the CDR3 is TGTGCCAGCAGCCGGTTGGGTAGCAATCAGCCCCAGCATTTT.

This clonotype was seen a single time. The chain uses TRBV24-1 and TRBJ1-2; a possible D gene is TRBD1 (6 bases). CDR1 is KGHDR and CDR2 is SFDVKD in the germline V gene. V gave up 6 bases and J gave up 5 bases, with 9 bases separating them. The CDR3 is 12 amino acids. The chain's CDR3 is CATSSTGYGYTF. The CDR3 DNA reads TGTGCCACCAGTTCGACAGGTTATGGCTACACCTTC.

The chain couples TRBV11-1 to TRBJ2-1, with no clear D. The CDR3 consists of 14 residues. V shed 4 bases and J shed 5 bases, with 12 bases lying between them. CDR1 SGHAT and CDR2 FQDESV come from the germline V gene (reference sequence). CDR3 nucleotide sequence: TGTGCCAGCAGCTCAACAATACTCCACAATGAGCAGTTCTTC. It specifies CASSSTILHNEQFF.

The genes are TRBV28 and TRBJ2-7; the D gene could be TRBD1 or TRBD2 (5 bases each). With 6 bases removed from V and 1 base from J, the gap between germline ends came to 19 bases. CDR3 size: 16 residues. Germline lookup yields CDR1 MDHEN and CDR2 SYDVKM. The CDR3: CASRRPFGTASYEQYF. The CDR3 coding sequence is TGTGCCAGCAGACGCCCCTTCGGGACCGCTTCCTACGAGCAGTACTTC.

The chain combines TRBV29-1 with TRBJ1-2; no firm D call. Germline-derived CDR1 and CDR2 are SQVTM and ANQGSEA. V dropped 4 bases and J dropped 4 bases, with 13 bases sitting between them. This CDR3 contains 13 residues. CDR3 in DNA: TGCAGCGTTGGATCCGGGGAAGCCTATGGCTACACCTTC. Translated: CSVGSGEAYGYTF.

The chain is built from TRBV27 and TRBJ1-5; D gene uncertain. The CDR3 contains 13 residues. Germline V gives CDR1 MNHEY, CDR2 SMNVEV (reference sequence). V lost 2 bases and J 6 bases, leaving 8 bases between the germline ends. This CDR3 reads CASSLKRFQPQHF. CDR3 in DNA: TGTGCCAGCAGTTTAAAACGGTTTCAGCCCCAGCATTTT.

This sequence joins TRBV9 and TRBJ2-5; 12 bases map to TRBD1. CDR1 SGDLS and CDR2 YYNGEE come from the germline V gene. J gave up 5 bases and V 9 bases, and 11 bases lay outside the gene matches. The CDR3 is 15 residues long. The CDR3: CANRPGTGGRETQYF. The CDR3 region has the DNA TGTGCCAACCGACCCGGGACAGGGGGCCGGGAGACCCAGTACTTC. The full variable domain, rest sourced from reference TRBV9 and TRBJ2-5, is DSGVTQTPKHLITATGQRVTLRCSPRSGDLSVYWYQQSLDQGLQFLIQYYNGEERAKGNILERFSAQQFPDLHSELNLSSLELGDSALYFCANRPGTGGRETQYFGPGTRLLVL.

The chain combines TRBV29-1 with TRBJ1-5, with D perhaps TRBD1 (5 bases). Germline CDR1 and CDR2: SQVTM and ANQGSEA. Between the trimmed V and J ends, which lost 4 bases and 3 bases, there was a span of 7 bases. The CDR3 consists of 12 residues. CDR3 sequence reads: CSVARDNQPQHF. In nucleotides, the CDR3 is TGCAGCGTTGCCAGGGACAATCAGCCCCAGCATTTT.

The CDR3 reads CATSYEQYF. CDR3 sequence (DNA): TGTGCCACCTCCTACGAGCAGTACTTC. This rearrangement joins TRBV27 to TRBJ2-7; D gene unclear. V was clipped by 10 bases and J by 0 bases, with 1 base between them. The CDR3 is made up of 9 amino acids. Germline CDR1 and CDR2: MNHEY and SMNVEV (reference sequence).

The chain uses TRBV3-1 and TRBJ1-1; tentatively, D is TRBD1 (5 bases). The CDR3 spans 14 residues. In germline, CDR1 is LGHDT, CDR2 YNNKEL (reference sequence). V was shortened by 2 bases and J by 1 base, with 8 bases between the two germline ends. CDR3 sequence (DNA): TGTGCCAGCAGCCAATACGGACAGAACACTGAAGCTTTCTTT. Translating it yields CASSQYGQNTEAFF.

The gene calls are TRBV12-3 or TRBV12-4 and TRBJ1-5; unclear D gene. The CDR3 extends over 14 amino acids. Trimming cost V 5 bases and J 4 bases, with 12 bases left between them. The CDR3 loop reads CASSPFGENQPQHF. CDR3 in DNA: TGTGCCAGCAGTCCGTTCGGGGAAAATCAGCCCCAGCATTTT.

The chain combines TRBV20-1 with TRBJ1-2; D gene uncertain. Germline lookup yields CDR1 DFQATT and CDR2 SNEGSKA (reference sequence). Trimming took off 2 bases at V and 7 bases at J, with 17 bases between the two ends. The CDR3 has 14 amino acids. CDR3 sequence reads: CSARNPSTMRGYTF. For the CDR3, the DNA is TGCAGTGCTAGAAACCCATCAACCATGCGTGGCTACACCTTC.

The chain employs TRBV3-1 and TRBJ1-2, with unresolved D. V was cut by 6 bases and J by 0 bases, with 5 bases left in between. Per germline, CDR1 LGHDT and CDR2 YNNKEL (reference sequence). The CDR3 runs 12 residues. Here the CDR3 DNA reads TGTGCCAGCAGGGGGACTAACTATGGCTACACCTTC. It is translated as CASRGTNYGYTF.